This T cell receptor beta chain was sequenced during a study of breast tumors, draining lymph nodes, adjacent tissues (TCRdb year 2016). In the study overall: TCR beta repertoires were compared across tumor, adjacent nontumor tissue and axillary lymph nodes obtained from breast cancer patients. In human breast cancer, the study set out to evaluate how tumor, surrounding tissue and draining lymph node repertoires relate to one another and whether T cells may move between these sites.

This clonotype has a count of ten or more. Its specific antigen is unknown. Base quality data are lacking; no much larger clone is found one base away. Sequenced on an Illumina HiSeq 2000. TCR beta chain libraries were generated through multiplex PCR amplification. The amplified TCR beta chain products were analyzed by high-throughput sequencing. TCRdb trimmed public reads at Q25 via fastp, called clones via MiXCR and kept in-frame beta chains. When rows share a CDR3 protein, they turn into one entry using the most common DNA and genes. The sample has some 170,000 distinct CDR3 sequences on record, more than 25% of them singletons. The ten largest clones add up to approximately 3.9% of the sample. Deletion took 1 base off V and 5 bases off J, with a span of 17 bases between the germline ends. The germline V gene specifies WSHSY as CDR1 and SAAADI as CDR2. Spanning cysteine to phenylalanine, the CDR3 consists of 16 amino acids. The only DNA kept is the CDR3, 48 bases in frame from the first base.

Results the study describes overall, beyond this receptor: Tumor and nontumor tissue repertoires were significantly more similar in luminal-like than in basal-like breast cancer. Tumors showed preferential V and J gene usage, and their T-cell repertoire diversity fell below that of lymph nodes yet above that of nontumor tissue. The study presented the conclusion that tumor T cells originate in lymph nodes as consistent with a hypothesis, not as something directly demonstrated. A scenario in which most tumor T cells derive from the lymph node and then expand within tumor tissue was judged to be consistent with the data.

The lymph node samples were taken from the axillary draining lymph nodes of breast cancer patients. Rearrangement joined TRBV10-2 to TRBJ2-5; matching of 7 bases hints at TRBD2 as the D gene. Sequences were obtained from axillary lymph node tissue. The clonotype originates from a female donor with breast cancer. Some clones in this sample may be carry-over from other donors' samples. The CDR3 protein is CASSELGGGRPETQYF. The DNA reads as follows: TGCGCCAGCAGTGAGTTGGGGGGGGGGCGACCTGAGACCCAGTACTTC.